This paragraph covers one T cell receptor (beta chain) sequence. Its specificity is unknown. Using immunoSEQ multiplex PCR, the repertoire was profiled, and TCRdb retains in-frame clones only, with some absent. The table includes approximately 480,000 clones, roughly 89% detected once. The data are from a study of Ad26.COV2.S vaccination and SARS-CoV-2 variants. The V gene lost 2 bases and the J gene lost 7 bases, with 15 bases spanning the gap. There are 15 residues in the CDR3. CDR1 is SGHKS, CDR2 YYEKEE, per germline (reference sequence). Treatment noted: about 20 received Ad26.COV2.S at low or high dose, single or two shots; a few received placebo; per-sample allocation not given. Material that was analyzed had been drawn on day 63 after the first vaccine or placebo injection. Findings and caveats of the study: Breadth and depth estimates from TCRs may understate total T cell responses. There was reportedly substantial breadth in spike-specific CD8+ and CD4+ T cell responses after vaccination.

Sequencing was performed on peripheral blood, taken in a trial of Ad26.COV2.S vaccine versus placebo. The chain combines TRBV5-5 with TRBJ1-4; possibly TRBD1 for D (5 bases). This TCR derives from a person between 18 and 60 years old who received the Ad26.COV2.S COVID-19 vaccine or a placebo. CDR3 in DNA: TGTGCCAGCAGCTTTGGGGCGAGGGTGTTTGAAAAACTGTTTTTT. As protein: CASSFGARVFEKLFF.